The next 27 T cell receptor beta chains were all read from a single sample in a study of post-analysis software for immune sequencing data. The study, taken as a whole, reports: Roughly five TRBV segments were significantly more frequent in patients than in controls. TRBV5-6, TRBV5-1 and TRBV20-1 were among these segments.

Antigen specificity for these receptors is unknown. Each TCR beta cDNA library carried unique molecular identifiers. TCRdb re-called the PCR reads with MiXCR, one entry per CDR3 protein. The sample contains 150,000 to 200,000 distinct CDR3 sequences, 30% of which appear only once. The sample consisted of blood. Source of these receptors: a girl between 5 and 17 years old with multiple sclerosis.

This clonotype was seen many times. The rearrangement links TRBV24-1 to TRBJ2-5; D not certain. The ends were cut back, 3 bases at V and 5 bases at J, with 9 bases in the middle. The CDR3 runs 13 residues. Germline CDR1 reads KGHDR; CDR2 reads SFDVKD. The CDR3 DNA follows: TGTGCCACCAGTGATCACGCCCGGGAGACCCAGTACTTC. This translates into CATSDHARETQYF.

In its sample, this clonotype was seen once. A read error may explain this, as a much larger clone is one base away. The chain combines TRBV7-9 with TRBJ2-5, with D hard to call. Germline values: CDR1 SEHNR, CDR2 FQNEAQ (reference sequence). Trimming shortened V by 8 bases and J by 0 bases, and 10 bases separated the two germline ends. This CDR3 contains 13 residues. The DNA for the CDR3 is TGTGCCAGCGGCCTCGACAACCAAGAGACCCAGTACTTC. Residues: CASGLDNQETQYF.

This clonotype was found many times. The chain is built from TRBV3-1 and TRBJ2-3; a weak D match, TRBD2 (5 bases). The germline V and J ends were trimmed by 4 bases and 4 bases, with 9 bases remaining between them. CDR3 size: 13 residues. Germline assignment: CDR1 LGHDT and CDR2 YNNKEL (reference sequence). This CDR3 is CASSLSRADTQYF. The CDR3 DNA sequence: TGTGCCAGCAGCCTGTCGAGGGCAGATACGCAGTATTTT.

At least ten counts were recorded for this clonotype. The CDR3 bases are TGCGCCAGCAGCTTGGCCGGGACTAGCGGAGGAAACAATGAGCAGTTCTTC. Its protein is CASSLAGTSGGNNEQFF. The gene calls are TRBV5-1 and TRBJ2-1, with 11 nucleotides matching TRBD2. CDR3 length: 17 residues. The germline CDR1 and CDR2 sequences are SGHRS and YFSETQ. The junction had 7 bases not matched to a gene; V was cut back by 0 bases and J by 5 bases.

The rearrangement links TRBV10-3 to TRBJ2-2; D might be TRBD2 (5 bases). V lost 0 bases and J 1 base, leaving 9 bases between the germline ends. The germline V gene encodes CDR1 ENHRY and CDR2 SYGVKD. This CDR3 spans 16 amino acids. The CDR3 loop reads CAISESGLVNTGELFF. The CDR3, as DNA: TGTGCCATCAGTGAGTCCGGACTGGTGAACACCGGGGAGCTGTTTTTT.

The J gene is TRBJ1-1, the V gene TRBV4-2; no definite D call. The CDR3 is 14 amino acids. Trimming cost V 1 base and J 1 base, with 7 bases left between them. In germline, CDR1 is LGHNA, CDR2 YNFKEQ. The CDR3 bases are TGTGCCAGCAGCCAAGCGGCAGGGAACACTGAAGCTTTCTTT. Protein product: CASSQAAGNTEAFF.

This clonotype was observed a few times. This chain uses TRBV4-1 with TRBJ1-5, with 7 bases lining up with TRBD1. CDR3 length: 15 amino acids. The J segment lost 0 bases and the V segment lost 6 bases, leaving 5 bases of the junction unmatched. Germline V lookup: CDR1 MGHRA, CDR2 YSYEKL. In DNA, the CDR3 is TGCGCCAGCAGTCCGGACAGGTATAGCAATCAGCCCCAGCATTTT. It specifies CASSPDRYSNQPQHF.

The chain couples TRBV5-1 to TRBJ1-1; TRBD1 matches at 8 bases. V gave up 4 bases and J gave up 3 bases; unmatched junction bases: 2. The CDR3 length is 13 residues. CDR1 SGHRS and CDR2 YFSETQ come from the germline V gene. CDR3 bases: TGCGCCAGCAGCCAGGACAGGGACACTGAAGCTTTCTTT. Its protein product is CASSQDRDTEAFF.

As concerns this clonotype: It may be a read error: a sequence one base away is much more abundant. The rearrangement joins TRBV12-3 or TRBV12-4 to TRBJ1-2; TRBD1 matches at 8 bases. V lost 5 bases, J lost 4 bases, and 6 bases stayed unmatched. The CDR3 sequence is 14 residues long. CDR3 sequence: CASSLRDRPYGYTF. The DNA of the CDR3 is TGTGCCAGCAGTCTCCGGGACAGGCCCTATGGCTACACCTTC.

V is TRBV7-3 and J is TRBJ1-4, with D possibly matching TRBD1 (6 bases). The CDR3 has 20 residues. V lost 5 bases and J 1 base, leaving 26 bases between the germline ends. Germline lookup yields CDR1 SGHTA and CDR2 FQGTGA. As DNA, the CDR3 is TGTGCCAGCAGCCCTCAAGAAAAGGACAGACGAGGGGGAACTAATGAAAAACTGTTTTTT. Protein product: CASSPQEKDRRGGTNEKLFF.

The chain couples TRBV12-3 or TRBV12-4 to TRBJ1-1; 8 positions match TRBD1. The CDR3 is 15 residues long. The J segment lost 1 base and the V segment lost 8 bases, leaving 9 bases of the junction unmatched. CDR3 nucleotides: TGTGCCAGCGACCCAGGGGACAGGTGGAACACTGAAGCTTTCTTT. Protein product: CASDPGDRWNTEAFF.

At least ten counts were recorded for this clonotype. The chain is built from TRBV7-3 and TRBJ1-6; D is possibly TRBD1 (5 bases). The V gene lost 6 bases and the J gene lost 7 bases, with 16 bases spanning the gap. The germline V gene has CDR1 SGHTA and CDR2 FQGTGA. The CDR3 length is 15 residues. CDR3 DNA: TGTGCCAGCAGTTACGCGGGGGGACCCAATTCACCCCTCCACTTT. The encoded protein is CASSYAGGPNSPLHF.

The V call is TRBV10-3, the J call TRBJ1-1; D remains ambiguous. Deletions cut 3 bases from V and 3 bases from J, with 14 bases between. The CDR3 extends over 15 amino acids. In germline, CDR1 is ENHRY, CDR2 SYGVKD. The CDR3, as DNA: TGTGCCATCAGTGAACCGGGGAGCGGGTACACTGAAGCTTTCTTT. Translating gives CAISEPGSGYTEAFF.

In this sample, this clonotype turned up a few times. V and J are TRBV7-9 and TRBJ1-1; no definite D call. V was clipped by 8 bases and J by 1 base, with 11 bases between them. Germline assignment: CDR1 SEHNR and CDR2 FQNEAQ (reference sequence). The CDR3 loop spans 13 amino acids. This CDR3 reads CASGFNQNTEAFF. The DNA of the CDR3 is TGTGCCAGCGGGTTCAACCAGAACACTGAAGCTTTCTTT.

This clonotype was seen a handful of times. J is TRBJ1-1 and V is TRBV4-1; D gene ambiguous. The length of the CDR3 is 12 residues. Germline CDR1 and CDR2: MGHRA and YSYEKL. V was clipped by 0 bases and J by 9 bases, with 8 bases between them. This CDR3 is CASSQERTKAFF. The CDR3 nucleotides are TGCGCCAGCAGCCAAGAGAGGACTAAAGCTTTCTTT.

Worth noting for this clonotype: It may be a read error: a sequence one base away is much more abundant. CDR3 sequence (DNA): TGTGTCAGCAGGGAGAGGATTGAGCAGTACTTC. Amino acids: CVSRERIEQYF. V usage is TRBV2 and J usage is TRBJ2-5; D may be TRBD1 or TRBD2 (5 bases each). From germline, CDR1 is SNHLY and CDR2 FYNNEI. CDR3 size: 11 residues.

Only a few counts were recorded for this clonotype. This rearrangement joins TRBV5-1 to TRBJ2-5; D tentatively reads TRBD1 or TRBD2 (7 bases each). Germline V gene lookup returns CDR1 SGHRS and CDR2 YFSETQ. Trimming took 7 bases from V and 5 from J, leaving 18 bases between them. The CDR3 runs to 14 residues. CDR3 bases: TGCGCCAGCGTCCCAAACAGGGGAGGGGAGACCCAGTACTTC. Amino acid sequence: CASVPNRGGETQYF.

This clonotype was detected many times. This rearrangement joins TRBV12-3 or TRBV12-4 to TRBJ2-1, with D tentatively TRBD2 (5 bases). The CDR3 runs 14 residues. The V end lost 1 base, the J end lost 4 bases, and 8 bases lay between the germline ends. The CDR3 coding sequence is TGTGCCAGCAGTTTAGATTCGGGGTACAATGAGCAGTTCTTC. Amino acids: CASSLDSGYNEQFF.

Many counts were recorded for this clonotype. The chain couples TRBV5-6 to TRBJ2-7, with TRBD1 matching 7 bases. With V trimmed by 3 bases and J by 6 bases, 3 bases remained unmatched. This CDR3 region has 12 residues. From germline, CDR1 is SGHDT and CDR2 YYEEEE. CDR3 DNA sequence: TGTGCCAGCAGCTATAGACAGGGCGAGCAGTACTTC. Translation: CASSYRQGEQYF.

This clonotype was seen at least ten times. The chain is built from TRBV28 and TRBJ1-2; D is possibly TRBD1 (5 bases). The germline V gene has CDR1 MDHEN and CDR2 SYDVKM. Trimming left V 4 bases short and J 3 bases short, with 12 bases between. The length of the CDR3 is 14 residues. CDR3 in amino acids: CASSSTGTDYGYTF. The CDR3 region has the DNA TGTGCCAGCAGTTCGACCGGGACGGACTATGGCTACACCTTC.

At least ten counts were recorded for this clonotype. V and J are TRBV12-3 or TRBV12-4 and TRBJ1-5, with a possible D match to TRBD1 (6 bases). Trimming cost V 7 bases and J 0 bases, with 13 bases left between them. The CDR3 loop spans 15 amino acids. The CDR3 sequence: CASTQDRPSNQPQHF. The CDR3 DNA reads as TGTGCCAGCACCCAAGACAGGCCTAGCAATCAGCCCCAGCATTTT.

Remarks on this clonotype: Mismatch with germline at one junction end may stem from a read error. The chain recombines TRBV3-1 with TRBJ2-7, with TRBD1 identical over 7 bases. Germline assignment: CDR1 LGHDT and CDR2 YNNKEL (reference sequence). This CDR3 has 13 amino acids. Written as DNA, the CDR3 is TGTACCAGCAGCCAAACAGGGGTTCGAGAGCAGTACTTC. Its translation: CTSSQTGVREQYF.

This clonotype was counted only a few times. This rearrangement joins TRBV24-1 to TRBJ2-1, with a weak D call TRBD2 (7 bases). This CDR3 has 13 amino acids. With 7 bases removed from V and 8 bases from J, the gap between germline ends came to 14 bases. CDR1 and CDR2 (germline): KGHDR, SFDVKD. CDR3 DNA: TGTGCCACCAGGGGGGGGGCCCGACATGAGCAGTTCTTC. Encoded protein: CATRGGARHEQFF.

This clonotype occurred a few times. The chain has TRBV11-2 and TRBJ2-1, with D perhaps TRBD2 (6 bases). The CDR3 has 15 amino acids. The V end lost 7 bases, the J end lost 2 bases, and 15 bases lay between the germline ends. CDR1 is SGHAT, CDR2 FQNNGV, per germline. CDR3 nucleotides: TGTGCCAGCACCGAAGATGGGACTGCCTACAATGAGCAGTTCTTC. As protein: CASTEDGTAYNEQFF.

This sequence joins TRBV11-2 and TRBJ2-1; D gene uncertain. The CDR3 consists of 12 residues. V dropped 5 bases and J dropped 13 bases, with 15 bases sitting between them. Germline lookup yields CDR1 SGHAT and CDR2 FQNNGV. The CDR3 sequence is CASSPGQETQFF. The CDR3 DNA sequence: TGTGCCAGCAGCCCAGGCCAAGAGACCCAGTTCTTC.

For this clonotype: A much larger clone is a single base away; this may be a read error. V is TRBV12-3 or TRBV12-4 and J is TRBJ2-4; possible D gene TRBD1, 6 bases. The assigned J gene may be wrong: the sequence end matches TRBJ2-7 better. The CDR3 runs 14 residues. CDR3 amino acids: CASSRTAVFYEQYF. In DNA form, the CDR3 reads TGTGCCAGCAGTCGGACAGCGGTCTTTTACGAGCAGTACTTC.

The rearrangement links TRBV9 to TRBJ2-1; 9 bases are shared with TRBD2. J lost 9 bases, V lost 4 bases, and 11 bases had no gene match. In germline, CDR1 is SGDLS, CDR2 YYNGEE. There are 15 residues in the CDR3. CDR3 sequence: CASSPLAGGPAEQFF. In DNA, the CDR3 is TGTGCCAGCAGCCCTCTGGCGGGAGGGCCCGCTGAGCAGTTCTTC.